This TCR beta chain comes out of a study of blood T cell repertoires in COVID-19. Here immunoSEQ multiplex PCR was the method, and the copy in TCRdb shows in-frame clones only, minus some. The table lists fewer than 250,000 clones, roughly 80% of them singletons. CDR3 size: 13 residues. CDR1 and CDR2 (germline): SGHVS, FNYEAQ. Trimming removed 0 bases at V and 7 bases at J, with 4 bases between. The genes are TRBV7-6 and TRBJ1-6; D not certain. The sequencing input was peripheral blood. The sequence came from a woman aged 80 or over with acute or convalescent COVID-19. This chain's CDR3 is CASSLAANSPLHF. CDR3 DNA: TGTGCCAGCAGCTTAGCGGCCAATTCACCCCTCCACTTT.